The subject of this entry is one T cell receptor (beta chain). These data originate in a study of T cell changes during pregnancy in multiple sclerosis. Germline assignment: CDR1 KGHSH and CDR2 LQKENI. With 4 bases removed from V and 7 bases from J, the gap between germline ends came to 23 bases. This CDR3 is 16 amino acids long. This table comes from immunoSEQ multiplex PCR, and its TCRdb copy is limited to in-frame clones, with some not included. The table lists roughly 110,000 clones, approximately 90% of them singletons. This sequence joins TRBV18 and TRBJ2-7; a weak D match, TRBD2 (6 bases). The material was peripheral blood, obtained in the third trimester of pregnancy. The TCR comes from a female donor with multiple sclerosis, enrolled in a pregnancy study. As DNA, the CDR3 is TGTGCCAGCTCACTGGACCGGGACTGGGAGTTCGGGGAGCAGTACTTC. Translated, it gives CASSLDRDWEFGEQYF.